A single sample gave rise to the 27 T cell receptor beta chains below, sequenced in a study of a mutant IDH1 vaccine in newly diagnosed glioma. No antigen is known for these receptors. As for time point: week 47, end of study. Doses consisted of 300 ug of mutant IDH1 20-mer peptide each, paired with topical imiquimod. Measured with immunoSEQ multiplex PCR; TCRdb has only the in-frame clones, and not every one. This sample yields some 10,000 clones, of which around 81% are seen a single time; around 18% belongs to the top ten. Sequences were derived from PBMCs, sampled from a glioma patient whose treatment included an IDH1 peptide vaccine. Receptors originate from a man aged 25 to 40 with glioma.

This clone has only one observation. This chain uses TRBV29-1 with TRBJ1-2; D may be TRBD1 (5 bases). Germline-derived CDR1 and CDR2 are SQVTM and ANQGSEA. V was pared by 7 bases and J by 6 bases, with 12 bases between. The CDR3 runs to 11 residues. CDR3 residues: CSARDLNGYTF. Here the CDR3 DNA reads TGCAGCGCCCGGGACCTGAATGGCTACACCTTC.

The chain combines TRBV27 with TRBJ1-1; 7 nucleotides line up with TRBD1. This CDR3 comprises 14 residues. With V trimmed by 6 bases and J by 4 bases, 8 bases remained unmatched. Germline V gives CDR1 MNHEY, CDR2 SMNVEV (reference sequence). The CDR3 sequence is CASSPRQGGTEAFF. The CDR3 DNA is TGTGCCAGCAGCCCCCGACAGGGTGGCACTGAAGCTTTCTTT.

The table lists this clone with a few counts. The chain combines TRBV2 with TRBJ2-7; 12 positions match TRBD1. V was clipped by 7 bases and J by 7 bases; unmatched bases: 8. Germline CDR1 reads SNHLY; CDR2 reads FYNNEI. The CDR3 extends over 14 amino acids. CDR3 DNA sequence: TGTGCCAGCATCGGGACAGGGGGCTTTGGGGAGCAGTACTTC. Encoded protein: CASIGTGGFGEQYF.

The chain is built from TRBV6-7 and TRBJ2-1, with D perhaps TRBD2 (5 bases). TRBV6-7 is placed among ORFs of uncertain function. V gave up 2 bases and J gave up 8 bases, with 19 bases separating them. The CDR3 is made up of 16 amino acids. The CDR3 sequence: CASSYEAGHHSDEQFF. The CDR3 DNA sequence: TGTGCCAGCAGTTACGAGGCGGGTCACCACTCCGATGAGCAGTTCTTC.

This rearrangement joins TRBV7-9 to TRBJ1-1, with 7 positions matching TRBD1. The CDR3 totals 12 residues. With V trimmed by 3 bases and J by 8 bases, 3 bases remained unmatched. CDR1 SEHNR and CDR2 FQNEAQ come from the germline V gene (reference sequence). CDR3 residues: CASSLGGQEAFF. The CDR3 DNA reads TGTGCCAGCAGCTTGGGGGGACAGGAAGCTTTCTTT.

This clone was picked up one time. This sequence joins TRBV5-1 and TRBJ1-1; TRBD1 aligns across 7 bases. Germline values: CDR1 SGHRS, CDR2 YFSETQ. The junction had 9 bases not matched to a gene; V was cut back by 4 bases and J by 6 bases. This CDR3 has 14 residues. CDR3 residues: CASSPGQPNSEAFF. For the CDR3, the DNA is TGCGCCAGCAGCCCGGGACAGCCAAACTCTGAAGCTTTCTTT.

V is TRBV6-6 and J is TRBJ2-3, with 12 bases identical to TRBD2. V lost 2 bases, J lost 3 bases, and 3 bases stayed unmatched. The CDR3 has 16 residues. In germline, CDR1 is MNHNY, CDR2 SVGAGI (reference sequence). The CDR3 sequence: CASSYPGTSGTDTQYF. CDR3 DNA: TGTGCCAGCAGTTACCCCGGGACTAGCGGGACAGATACGCAGTATTTT.

The CDR3 protein is CASSTATGAQETQYF. The CDR3 nucleotides are TGTGCCAGCAGCACCGCAACAGGGGCGCAAGAGACCCAGTACTTC. The rearrangement uses TRBV5-4 and TRBJ2-5; 7 nucleotides align to TRBD1. The V gene's germline CDR1 is SGHNT and CDR2 YYREEE (reference sequence). This CDR3 spans 15 amino acids. Trimming removed 4 bases from V and 2 bases from J; junction bases left unmatched: 8.

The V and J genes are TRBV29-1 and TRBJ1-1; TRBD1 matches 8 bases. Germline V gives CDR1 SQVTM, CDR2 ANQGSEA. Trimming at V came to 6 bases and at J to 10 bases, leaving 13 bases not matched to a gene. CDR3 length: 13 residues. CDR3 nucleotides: TGCAGCGTCATCCGACAGGGGCCTCCGGGAGCTTTCTTT. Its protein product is CSVIRQGPPGAFF.

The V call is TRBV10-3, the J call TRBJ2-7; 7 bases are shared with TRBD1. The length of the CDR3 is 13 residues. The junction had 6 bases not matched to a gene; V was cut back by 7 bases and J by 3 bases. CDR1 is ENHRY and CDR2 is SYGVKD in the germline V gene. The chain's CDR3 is CAITRGQSYEQYF. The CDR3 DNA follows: TGTGCCATCACCAGGGGACAGAGCTACGAGCAGTACTTC.

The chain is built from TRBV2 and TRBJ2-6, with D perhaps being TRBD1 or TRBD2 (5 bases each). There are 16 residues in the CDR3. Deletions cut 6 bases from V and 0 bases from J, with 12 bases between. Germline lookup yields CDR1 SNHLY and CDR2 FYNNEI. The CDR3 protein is CASRDSRGSGANVLTF. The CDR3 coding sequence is TGTGCCAGCAGGGATTCGAGGGGCTCTGGGGCCAACGTCCTGACTTTC.

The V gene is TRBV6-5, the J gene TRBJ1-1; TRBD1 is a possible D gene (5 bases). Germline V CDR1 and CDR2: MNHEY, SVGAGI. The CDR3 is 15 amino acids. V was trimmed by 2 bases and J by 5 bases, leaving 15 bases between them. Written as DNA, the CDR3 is TGTGCCAGCAGTTACGGTCAGGGTGGAGGGACTGAAGCTTTCTTT. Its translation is CASSYGQGGGTEAFF.

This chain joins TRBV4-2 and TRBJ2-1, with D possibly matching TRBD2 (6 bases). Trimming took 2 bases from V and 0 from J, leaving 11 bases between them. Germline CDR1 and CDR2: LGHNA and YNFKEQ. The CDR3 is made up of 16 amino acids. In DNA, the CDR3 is TGTGCCAGCAGCCAATGGGGAGGCAGCTCCTACAATGAGCAGTTCTTC. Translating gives CASSQWGGSSYNEQFF.

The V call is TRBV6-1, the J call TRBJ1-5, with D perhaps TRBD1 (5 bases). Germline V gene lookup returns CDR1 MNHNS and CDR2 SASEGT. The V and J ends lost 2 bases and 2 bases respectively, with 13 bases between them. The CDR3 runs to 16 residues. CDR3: CASSEWARAGNQPQHF. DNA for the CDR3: TGTGCCAGCAGTGAATGGGCCAGGGCGGGCAATCAGCCCCAGCATTTT.

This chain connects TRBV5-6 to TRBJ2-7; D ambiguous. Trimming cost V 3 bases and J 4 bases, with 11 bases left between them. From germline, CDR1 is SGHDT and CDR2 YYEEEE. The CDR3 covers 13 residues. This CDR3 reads CASSYLDPYEQYF. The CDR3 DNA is TGTGCCAGCAGCTACCTGGACCCATACGAGCAGTACTTC.

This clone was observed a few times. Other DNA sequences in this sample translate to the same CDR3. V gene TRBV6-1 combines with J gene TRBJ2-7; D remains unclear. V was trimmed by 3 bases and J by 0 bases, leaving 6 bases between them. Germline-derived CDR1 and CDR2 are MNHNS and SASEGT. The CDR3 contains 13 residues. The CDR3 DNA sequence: TGTGCCAGCAGTGAGGGTGACTCCTACGAGCAGTACTTC. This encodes CASSEGDSYEQYF.

The CDR3 region is CASSLMSDTEAFF. The CDR3 DNA reads TGCGCCAGCAGCTTAATGTCTGACACTGAAGCTTTCTTT. The genes are TRBV5-1 and TRBJ1-1; the D is unclear. The ends were cut back, 2 bases at V and 3 bases at J, with 8 bases in the middle. The CDR3 sequence is 13 residues long. Germline V CDR1 and CDR2: SGHRS, YFSETQ.

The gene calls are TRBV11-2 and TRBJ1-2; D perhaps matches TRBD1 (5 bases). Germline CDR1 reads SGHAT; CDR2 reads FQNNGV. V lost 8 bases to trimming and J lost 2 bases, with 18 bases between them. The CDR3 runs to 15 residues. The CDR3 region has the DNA TGTGCCAGCGCCCACGCGGGGGGGGGAAACTATGGCTACACCTTC. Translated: CASAHAGGGNYGYTF.

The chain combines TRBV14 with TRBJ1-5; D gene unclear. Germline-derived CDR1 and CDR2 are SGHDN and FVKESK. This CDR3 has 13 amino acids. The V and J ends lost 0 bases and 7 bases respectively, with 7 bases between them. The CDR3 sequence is CASSQDLGQPQHF. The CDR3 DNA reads TGTGCCAGCAGCCAAGATCTGGGGCAGCCCCAGCATTTT.

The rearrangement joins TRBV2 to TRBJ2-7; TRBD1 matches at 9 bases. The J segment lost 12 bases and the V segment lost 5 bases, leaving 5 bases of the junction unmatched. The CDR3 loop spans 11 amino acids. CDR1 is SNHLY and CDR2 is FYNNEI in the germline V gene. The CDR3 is CASSKRQGVYF. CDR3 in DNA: TGTGCCAGCAGTAAAAGACAGGGGGTGTACTTC.

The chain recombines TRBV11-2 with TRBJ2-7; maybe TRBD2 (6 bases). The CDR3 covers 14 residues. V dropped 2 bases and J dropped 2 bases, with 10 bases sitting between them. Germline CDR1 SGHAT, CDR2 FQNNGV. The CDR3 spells CASSLLRETYEQYF. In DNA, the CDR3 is TGTGCCAGCAGCTTACTTCGGGAGACCTACGAGCAGTACTTC.

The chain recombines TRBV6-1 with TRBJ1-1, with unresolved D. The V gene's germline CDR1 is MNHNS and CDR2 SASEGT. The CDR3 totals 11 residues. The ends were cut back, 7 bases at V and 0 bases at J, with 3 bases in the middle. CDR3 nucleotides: TGTGCCAGCACCATGAACACTGAAGCTTTCTTT. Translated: CASTMNTEAFF.

CDR3 amino acids: CASTRGVGYGYTF. As DNA, the CDR3 is TGTGCCAGCACCCGGGGGGTCGGCTATGGCTACACCTTC. The chain links TRBV27 to TRBJ1-2; possible D gene TRBD1, 5 bases. The V and J ends lost 7 bases and 4 bases respectively, with 13 bases between them. The CDR3 spans 13 residues. Germline values: CDR1 MNHEY, CDR2 SMNVEV (reference sequence).

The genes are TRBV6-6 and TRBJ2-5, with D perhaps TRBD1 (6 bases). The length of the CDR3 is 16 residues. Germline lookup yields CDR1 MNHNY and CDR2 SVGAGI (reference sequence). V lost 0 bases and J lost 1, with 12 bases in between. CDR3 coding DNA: TGTGCCAGCAGTTACTCTCAGGGGCCCGGCCAAGAGACCCAGTACTTC. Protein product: CASSYSQGPGQETQYF.

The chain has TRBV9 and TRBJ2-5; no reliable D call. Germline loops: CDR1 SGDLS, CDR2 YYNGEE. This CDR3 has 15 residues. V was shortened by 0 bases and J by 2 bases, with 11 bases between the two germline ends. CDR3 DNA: TGTGCCAGCAGCGTAGGGGCAACAGAGCAAGAGACCCAGTACTTC. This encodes CASSVGATEQETQYF.

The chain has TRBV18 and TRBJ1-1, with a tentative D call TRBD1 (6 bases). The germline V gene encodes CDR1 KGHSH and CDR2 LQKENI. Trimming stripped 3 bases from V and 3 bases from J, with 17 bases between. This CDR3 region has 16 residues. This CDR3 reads CASSPPTPRGDTEAFF. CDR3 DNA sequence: TGTGCCAGCTCACCCCCGACACCCAGGGGAGACACTGAAGCTTTCTTT.

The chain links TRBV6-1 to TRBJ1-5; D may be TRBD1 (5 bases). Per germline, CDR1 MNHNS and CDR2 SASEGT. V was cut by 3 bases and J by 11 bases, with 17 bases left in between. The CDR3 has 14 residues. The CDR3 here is CASSEGQVLKTQHF. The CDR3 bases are TGTGCCAGCAGTGAGGGGCAGGTCTTGAAGACCCAGCATTTT.